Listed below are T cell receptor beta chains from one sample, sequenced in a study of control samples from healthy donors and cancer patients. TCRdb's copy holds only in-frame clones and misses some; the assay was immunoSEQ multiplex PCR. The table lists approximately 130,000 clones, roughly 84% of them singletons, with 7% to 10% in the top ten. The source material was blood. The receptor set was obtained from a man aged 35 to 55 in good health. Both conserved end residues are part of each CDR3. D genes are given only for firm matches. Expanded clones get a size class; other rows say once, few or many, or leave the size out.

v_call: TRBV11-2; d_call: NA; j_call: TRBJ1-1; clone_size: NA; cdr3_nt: TGTGCCAGCAGCTTAGATTTGCCGGGCCGAGGGAACACTGAAGCTTTCTTT; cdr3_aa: CASSLDLPGRGNTEAFF
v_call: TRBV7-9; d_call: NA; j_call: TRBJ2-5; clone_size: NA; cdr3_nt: TGTGCCAGCAGCTTTCGGCCCCAAGAGACCCAGTACTTC; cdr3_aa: CASSFRPQETQYF
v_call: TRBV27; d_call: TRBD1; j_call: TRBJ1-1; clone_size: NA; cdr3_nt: TGTGCCAGCAGCCGGGGACAGGGCGTTGAAGCTTTCTTT; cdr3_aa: CASSRGQGVEAFF
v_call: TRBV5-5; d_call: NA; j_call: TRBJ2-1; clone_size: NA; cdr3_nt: TGTGCCAGCAGCTTGGGGGGGATGCACTACAATGAGCAGTTCTTC; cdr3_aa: CASSLGGMHYNEQFF
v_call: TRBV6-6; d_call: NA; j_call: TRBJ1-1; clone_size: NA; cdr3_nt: TGTGCCAGCGGGGGAGGCACTGAAGCTTTCTTT; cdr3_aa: CASGGGTEAFF
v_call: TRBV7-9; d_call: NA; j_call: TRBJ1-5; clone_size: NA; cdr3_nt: TGTGCCAGCAGCTTAGTCGTGGCAGGGAACAATCAGCCCCAGCATTTT; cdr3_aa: CASSLVVAGNNQPQHF
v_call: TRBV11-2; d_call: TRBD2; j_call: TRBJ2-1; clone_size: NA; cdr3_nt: TGTGCCAGCAGCCCCAGCGGGGACGCCTACAATGAGCAGTTCTTC; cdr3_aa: CASSPSGDAYNEQFF
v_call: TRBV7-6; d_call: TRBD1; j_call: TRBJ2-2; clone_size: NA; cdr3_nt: TGTGCCAGCAGCTACCGGGACAGGGCCACCGGGGAGCTGTTTTTT; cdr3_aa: CASSYRDRATGELFF
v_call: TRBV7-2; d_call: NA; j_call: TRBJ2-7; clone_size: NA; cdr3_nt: TGTGCCAGCAGCGCCCAACCTCTCTACGAGCAGTACTTC; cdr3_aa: CASSAQPLYEQYF
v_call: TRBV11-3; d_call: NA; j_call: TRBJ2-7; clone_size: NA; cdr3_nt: TGTGCCAGCAGCCCGTTTAACGAGCAGTACTTC; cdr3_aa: CASSPFNEQYF
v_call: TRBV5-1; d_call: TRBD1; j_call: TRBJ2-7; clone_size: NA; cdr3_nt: TGCGCCAGCAGCTTTGGTGGGACAGGGGCTCCCTACGAGCAGTACTTC; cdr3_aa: CASSFGGTGAPYEQYF
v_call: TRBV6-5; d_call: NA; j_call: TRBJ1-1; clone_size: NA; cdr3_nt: TGTGCCAGCAGAACGACAGGCGTGGGGACTGAAGCTTTCTTT; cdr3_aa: CASRTTGVGTEAFF
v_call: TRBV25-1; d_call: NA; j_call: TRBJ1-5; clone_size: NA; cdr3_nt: TGTGCCAGCTCGGGGGGAGAAAGTAGCAATCAGCCCCAGCATTTT; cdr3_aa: CASSGGESSNQPQHF
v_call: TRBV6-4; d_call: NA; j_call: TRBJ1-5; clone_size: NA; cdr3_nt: TGTGCCAGCAGTGACTCTGCCGGCCCCAATCAGCCCCAGCATTTT; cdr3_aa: CASSDSAGPNQPQHF
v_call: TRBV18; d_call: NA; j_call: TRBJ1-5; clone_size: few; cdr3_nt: TGTGCCAGCTCACTCCAGGGTTATCAGCCCCAGCATTTT; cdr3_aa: CASSLQGYQPQHF
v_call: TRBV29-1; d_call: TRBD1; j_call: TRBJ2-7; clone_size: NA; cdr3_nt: TGCAGCGTTGAAAAGGGGACAGGGTACTACGAGCAGTACTTC; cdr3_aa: CSVEKGTGYYEQYF
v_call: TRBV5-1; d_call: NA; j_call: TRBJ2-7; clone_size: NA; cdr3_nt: TGCGCCAGCAGCTTCGTCGGGGGTCCATACTACGAGCAGTACTTC; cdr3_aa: CASSFVGGPYYEQYF
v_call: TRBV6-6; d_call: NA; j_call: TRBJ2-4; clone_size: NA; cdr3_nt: TGTGCCAGCACCCATCCTGCTGAAAACATTCAGTACTTC; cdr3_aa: CASTHPAENIQYF
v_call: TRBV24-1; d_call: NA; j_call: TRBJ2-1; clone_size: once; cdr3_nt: TGTGCCACCAGTGATTCCAGGGATCGGTCCTACAATGAGCAGTTCTTC; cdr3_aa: CATSDSRDRSYNEQFF
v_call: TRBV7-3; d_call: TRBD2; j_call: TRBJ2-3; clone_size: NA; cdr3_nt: TGTGCCAGCAGTTCTAGCGGGAACACAGATACGCAGTATTTT; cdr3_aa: CASSSSGNTDTQYF
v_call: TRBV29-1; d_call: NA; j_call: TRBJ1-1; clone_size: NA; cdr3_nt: TGCAGCGGCCTTGATACGGAGGCTTTCTTT; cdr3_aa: CSGLDTEAFF
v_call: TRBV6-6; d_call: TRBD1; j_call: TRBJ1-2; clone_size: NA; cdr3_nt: TGTGCCAGCAGTTACGGGACAGCCCCTAACTATGGCTACACCTTC; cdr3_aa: CASSYGTAPNYGYTF
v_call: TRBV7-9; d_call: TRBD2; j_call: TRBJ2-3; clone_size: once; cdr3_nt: TGTGCCAGCAGCCCATCACTAGCGGGGGAAAGCACAGATACGCAGTATTTT; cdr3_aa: CASSPSLAGESTDTQYF
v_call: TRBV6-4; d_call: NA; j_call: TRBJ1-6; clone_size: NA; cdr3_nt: TGTGCCAGCAGTCCGGGAAGGGACGGTTCACCCCTCCACTTT; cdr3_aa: CASSPGRDGSPLHF
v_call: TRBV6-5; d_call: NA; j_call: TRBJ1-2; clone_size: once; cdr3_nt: TGTGCCAGCAGTTACAGGGTCGGGTCCTATGGCTACACCTTC; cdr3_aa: CASSYRVGSYGYTF
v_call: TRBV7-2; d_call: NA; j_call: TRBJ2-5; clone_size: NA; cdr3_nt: TGTGCCAGCAGCTTTGCGGGGATGCAAGAGACCCAGTACTTC; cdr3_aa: CASSFAGMQETQYF
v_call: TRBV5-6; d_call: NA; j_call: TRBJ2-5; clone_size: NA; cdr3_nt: TGTGCCAGCAGCTTGGGACTGGGGGTAGAGACCCAGTACTTC; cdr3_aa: CASSLGLGVETQYF
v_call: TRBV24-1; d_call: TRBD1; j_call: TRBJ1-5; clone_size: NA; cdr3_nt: TGTGCGGTACGGGGACAGGGGGTAGATCAGCCCCAGCATTTT; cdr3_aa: CAVRGQGVDQPQHF
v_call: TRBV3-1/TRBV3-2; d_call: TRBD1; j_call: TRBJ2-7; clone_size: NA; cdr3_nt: TGTGCCAGCAGCCCCCCCAGGACAGGGAGAGATTACGAGCAGTACTTC; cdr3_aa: CASSPPRTGRDYEQYF
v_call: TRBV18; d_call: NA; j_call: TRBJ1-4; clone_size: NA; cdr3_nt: TGTGCCAGCTCACCACGTGGAAGCGGACCTAATGAAAAACTGTTTTTT; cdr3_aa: CASSPRGSGPNEKLFF
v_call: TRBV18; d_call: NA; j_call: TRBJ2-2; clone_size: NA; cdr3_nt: TGTGCCAGCTCACCAGGGCTGGGTACGAACACCGGGGAGCTGTTTTTT; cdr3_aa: CASSPGLGTNTGELFF
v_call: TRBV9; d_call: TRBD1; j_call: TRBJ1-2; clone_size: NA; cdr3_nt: TGTGCCAGCAGCGTAGACGCGTCGGACAGGGCGAACACCTTC; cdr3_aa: CASSVDASDRANTF
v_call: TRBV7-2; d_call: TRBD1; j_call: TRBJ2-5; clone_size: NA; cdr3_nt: TGTGCCAGCAGCTGGACAGGGGGAGAAGAGACCCAGTACTTC; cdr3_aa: CASSWTGGEETQYF
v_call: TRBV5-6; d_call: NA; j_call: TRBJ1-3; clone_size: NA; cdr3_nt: TGTGCCAGCAGCTTGGCAGGGAGGTACTCTGGAAACACCATATATTTT; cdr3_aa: CASSLAGRYSGNTIYF
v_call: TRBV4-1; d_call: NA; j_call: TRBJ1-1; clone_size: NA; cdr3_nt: TGCGCCAGCAGCCAAGATCTTTGGGACATCGCACCCCCAACTGAAGCTTTCTTT; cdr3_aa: CASSQDLWDIAPPTEAFF
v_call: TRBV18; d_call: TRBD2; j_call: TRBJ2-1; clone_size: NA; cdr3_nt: TGTGCCAGCTCACCTCGGACTAGCGGGTACGATGAGCAGTTCTTC; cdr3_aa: CASSPRTSGYDEQFF
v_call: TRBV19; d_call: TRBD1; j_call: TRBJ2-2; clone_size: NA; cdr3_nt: TGTGCCAGTAGTCCCTGGACAGGGGCTAGCGGGGAGCTGTTTTTT; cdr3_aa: CASSPWTGASGELFF
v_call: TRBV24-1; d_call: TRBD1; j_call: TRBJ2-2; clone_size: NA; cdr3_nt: TGTGCCACCGGGGACAGGGGGGATGCCGGGGAGCTGTTTTTT; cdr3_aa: CATGDRGDAGELFF
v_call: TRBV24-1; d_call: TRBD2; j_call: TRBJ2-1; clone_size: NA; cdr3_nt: TGTGCCACCAGTGAACCAGGGACTAGCGGATTCTACAATGAGCAGTTCTTC; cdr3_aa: CATSEPGTSGFYNEQFF
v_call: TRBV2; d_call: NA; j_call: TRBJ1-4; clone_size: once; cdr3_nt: TGTGCCAGCGGGTGGGGAATTGAAAAACTGTTTTTT; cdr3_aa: CASGWGIEKLFF
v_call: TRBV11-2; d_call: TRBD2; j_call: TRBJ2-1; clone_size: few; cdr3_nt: TGTGCCAGCAGCCGAGTTGGGGGGGGTATAATCAATGAGCAGTTCTTC; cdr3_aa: CASSRVGGGIINEQFF
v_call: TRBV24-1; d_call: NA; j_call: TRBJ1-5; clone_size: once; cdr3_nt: TGTGCCACCAGTGAAAAGGGCCGTCGGGCCCAGCATTTT; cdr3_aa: CATSEKGRRAQHF
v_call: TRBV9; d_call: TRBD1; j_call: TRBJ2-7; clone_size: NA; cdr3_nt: TGTGCCAGCAGCGCGACAGGGGGTTCCGACGAGCAGTACTTC; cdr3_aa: CASSATGGSDEQYF
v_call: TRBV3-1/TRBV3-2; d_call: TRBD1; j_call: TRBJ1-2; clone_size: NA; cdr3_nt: TGTGCCAGCAGCCTCTCCGGGACAGGGGGGATCTATGGCTACACCTTC; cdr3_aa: CASSLSGTGGIYGYTF